This is a list of T cell receptor beta chains from one sample in a study of regulatory T cells in long-lasting Graves disease. Each CDR3 protein is one row after TCRdb ran MiXCR on the multiplex PCR reads. The sample records approximately 360,000 distinct CDR3 sequences, roughly 24% being singletons. This sample comprised peripheral blood mononuclear cells (PBMCs), obtained when the disease was refractory, from a patient treated with antithyroid drugs. These receptors came from a woman aged 40 to 50 with Graves disease. Each CDR3 is given with its conserved first and last residue. Each record gives: V gene, J gene, CDR3 length, clone size, D gene, CDR3 DNA, CDR3 protein. D genes are given only for firm matches. Size is stated for part of the rows, as once, few or many counts, or as a class when the clone is expanded.

TRBV2	TRBJ1-2	16	-	TRBD1	TGTGCCAGCAGTGAACTGGGAAGGGGGCGCAGCTATGGCTACACCTTC	CASSELGRGRSYGYTF
TRBV7-6	TRBJ2-7	14	-	TRBD2	TGTGCCAGCAGCAGGGAAGCGGGAGGGTACGAGCAGTACTTC	CASSREAGGYEQYF
TRBV12-3/TRBV12-4	TRBJ2-2	18	many	-	TGTGCCAGCAGCCACCAGGTCCCCGACTTCTCGAACACCGGGGAGCTGTTTTTT	CASSHQVPDFSNTGELFF
TRBV7-8	TRBJ2-7	14	many	-	TGTGCCAGCAGCTTAATCGGGATAACCTACGAGCAGTACTTC	CASSLIGITYEQYF
TRBV28	TRBJ1-5	11	-	-	TGTGCCAGCACCCCGGATCAGCCCCAGCATTTT	CASTPDQPQHF
TRBV28	TRBJ1-6	13	many	-	TGTGCCAGCAGTTTGGACGACGGGTCACCCCTCCACTTT	CASSLDDGSPLHF
TRBV19	TRBJ2-1	16	-	-	TGTGCCAGTAGTCCTCAGACCAAGATGAAATACAATGAGCAGTTCTTC	CASSPQTKMKYNEQFF
TRBV7-9	TRBJ2-5	14	few	-	TGTGCCAGCAGCTTAAGGGCCAGTCAAGAGACCCAGTACTTC	CASSLRASQETQYF
TRBV28	TRBJ1-5	13	many	-	TGTGCCAGTAACCGGGACTTTAATCAGCCCCAGCATTTT	CASNRDFNQPQHF
TRBV29-1	TRBJ2-3	13	-	TRBD2	TGCAGCGTTCTAGCGGGAGGGACAGATACGCAGTATTTT	CSVLAGGTDTQYF
TRBV18	TRBJ1-1	15	few	-	TGTGCCAGCTCACCGGGCTTGGGAGTGAACACTGAAGCTTTCTTT	CASSPGLGVNTEAFF
TRBV28	TRBJ1-5	12	many	-	TGTGCCAGCAGTTTTTTAAATCAGCCCCAGCATTTT	CASSFLNQPQHF
TRBV19	TRBJ1-2	15	-	-	TGTGCCAGTAGTCTAACAGGGATCGGAGGCGATGGCTACACCTTC	CASSLTGIGGDGYTF
TRBV6-5	TRBJ2-2	15	many	-	TGTGCCAGCAGTTACTCTCACTACAAAAACGGGGAGCTGTTTTTT	CASSYSHYKNGELFF
TRBV15	TRBJ2-2	14	many	-	TGTGCCACCAGCAGCCCTCGGGTCCCCGGGGAGCTGTTTTTT	CATSSPRVPGELFF
TRBV27	TRBJ1-1	15	-	-	TGTGCCAGCAGTTCCCCCTGGGGGCCTAACACTGAAGCTTTCTTT	CASSSPWGPNTEAFF
TRBV24-1	TRBJ2-5	16	once	-	TGTGCCACCAGTGACCCGACTATAGCGGAGCAAGAGACCCAGTACTTC	CATSDPTIAEQETQYF
TRBV10-3	TRBJ2-6	15	few	-	TGTGCCATCAGTGGGACTGGGGATGGGGCCAACGTCCTGACTTTC	CAISGTGDGANVLTF
TRBV28	TRBJ2-7	15	many	-	TGTGCCAGCAGTTTTGGTTTGCAGGCGCTAGGCGAGCAGTACTTC	CASSFGLQALGEQYF
TRBV27	TRBJ1-6	14	many	-	TGTGCCAGCAGTTTAGCGGACTATAATTCACCCCTCCACTTT	CASSLADYNSPLHF
TRBV12-3/TRBV12-4	TRBJ2-7	12	-	-	TGTGCCAGCACTAGGGGTCGGTACGAGCAGTACTTC	CASTRGRYEQYF
TRBV27	TRBJ2-7	15	few	TRBD2	TGTGCCAGCAGTTACGGAGCGGGAGGTGTGTACGAGCAGTACTTC	CASSYGAGGVYEQYF
TRBV11-2	TRBJ1-1	15	many	-	TGTGCCAGCAGCTTAGGGGCCAGGATGGGCACTGAAGCTTTCTTT	CASSLGARMGTEAFF
TRBV12-3/TRBV12-4	TRBJ2-5	15	many	TRBD1	TGTGCCAGCAGTTTACGGGGACAGTACCAAGAGACCCAGTACTTC	CASSLRGQYQETQYF
TRBV5-1	TRBJ2-1	16	-	-	TGCGCCAGCAGCTTGGTACTACGAGGGCTGGACAATGAGCAGTTCTTC	CASSLVLRGLDNEQFF
TRBV27	TRBJ1-3	18	-	TRBD1	TGTGCCAGCAGCCCCGGTTCGGGACAGGGCGGTTCTGGAAACACCATATATTTT	CASSPGSGQGGSGNTIYF
TRBV24-1	TRBJ2-2	14	many	-	TGTGCCACCAGTGATTTCCAGAACACCGGGGAGCTGTTTTTT	CATSDFQNTGELFF
TRBV6-1	TRBJ2-2	13	many	TRBD2	TGTGCCAGCAATAGCGGGTACACCGGGGAGCTGTTTTTT	CASNSGYTGELFF
TRBV20-1	TRBJ2-3	14	-	TRBD1	TGCAGTGAGGCAGGGGGCGCCAAATCCGATACGCAGTATTTT	CSEAGGAKSDTQYF
TRBV5-1	TRBJ2-7	14	-	TRBD2	TGCGCCAGCAGGGCAACTAGCGGAAGCTACGAGCAGTACTTC	CASRATSGSYEQYF
TRBV6-2/TRBV6-3	TRBJ2-7	14	-	TRBD2	TGTGCCAGCAGTTGGCTAGCGGGGGGGTCCGAGCAGTACTTC	CASSWLAGGSEQYF
TRBV27	TRBJ1-4	17	few	TRBD1	TGTGCCAGCAGTTCCCACCCCTGGGGACAGGGGTTACAGAAACTGTTTTTT	CASSSHPWGQGLQKLFF
TRBV11-2	TRBJ1-5	13	-	-	TGTGCCAGCAGCTTATCTGATAATCAGCCCCAGCATTTT	CASSLSDNQPQHF
TRBV5-1	TRBJ2-7	11	few	-	TGCGCCAGCACTGGGGCAGAGGAGCAGTACTTC	CASTGAEEQYF
TRBV7-9	TRBJ2-5	14	many	-	TGTGCCAGCACCACCCTTGGGTTCCAAGAGACCCAGTACTTC	CASTTLGFQETQYF
TRBV5-8	TRBJ2-7	16	few	TRBD2	TGTGCCAGCTCCTTGAGGGGACTAGCGGCTACGGAAGAGCAGTACTTC	CASSLRGLAATEEQYF
TRBV19	TRBJ2-7	14	-	-	TGTGCCAGTAGTATTGGGACGGGCTCCTACGAGCAGTACTTC	CASSIGTGSYEQYF
TRBV7-3	TRBJ2-7	14	many	-	TGTGCCAGCAGCTTAATGGGGGACCCCGGGGAGCAGTACTTC	CASSLMGDPGEQYF
TRBV24-1	TRBJ1-1	16	many	-	TGTGCCACCAGTGATGGAGGTGTCGGTAAAAACACTGAAGCTTTCTTT	CATSDGGVGKNTEAFF
TRBV19	TRBJ1-5	14	-	-	TGTGCCAGTAGTATAGAAGTCGGCAATCAGCCCCAGCATTTT	CASSIEVGNQPQHF
TRBV20-1	TRBJ1-1	14	few	-	TGCAGTGCTATAAAGGGACCCTGGGGCACTGAAGCTTTCTTT	CSAIKGPWGTEAFF
TRBV28	TRBJ2-7	15	few	-	TGTGCCAGCAGGACCCCCCGGAGCAGCTCCTACGAGCAGTACTTC	CASRTPRSSSYEQYF
TRBV15	TRBJ1-4	15	many	-	TGTGCCACCAGCAGGTTCGGGGCAACTAATGAAAAACTGTTTTTT	CATSRFGATNEKLFF
TRBV28	TRBJ2-7	13	many	-	TGTGCCAGCAGTACTCACAGCTACTACGAGCAGTACTTC	CASSTHSYYEQYF
TRBV6-9	TRBJ2-5	16	once	TRBD1	TGTGCCAGCAGTTACCCGGGACAGGGTTTACAAGAGACCCAGTACTTC	CASSYPGQGLQETQYF
TRBV5-6	TRBJ2-5	17	few	TRBD2	TGTGCCAGCAGCTTTAACGGGGGGGGACCGGAGAGAGAGACCCAGTACTTC	CASSFNGGGPERETQYF
TRBV12-3/TRBV12-4	TRBJ2-2	15	many	-	TGTGCCAGCAGTCCCGGTGGCGTAAACACCGGGGAGCTGTTTTTT	CASSPGGVNTGELFF
TRBV11-2	TRBJ1-1	15	many	-	TGTGCCAGCAGCTTCCCCGCGGCAGTGAACACTGAAGCTTTCTTT	CASSFPAAVNTEAFF
TRBV29-1	TRBJ2-7	13	-	TRBD1	TGCAGCGGATCAGGGGTACAGGGGGCCAGGCAGTACTTC	CSGSGVQGARQYF